The 22 T cell receptor beta chains given below trace back to one sample, sequenced in a study of response to subunit inactivated influenza vaccine. TCRdb reanalysed the RT-PCR reads using MiXCR and keeps one entry per CDR3 protein. Counted here are 450,000 to 500,000 distinct CDR3 sequences, approximately 11% occurring once; the ten biggest clones make up over 9.5%. The sequencing used PBMCs from blood, collected 45 days after vaccination. These receptors came from a man aged 50 to 59 who received an inactivated influenza vaccine.

In this sample, this clonotype turned up a few times. J is TRBJ2-1 and V is TRBV20-1; 7 positions agree with TRBD2. There are 16 residues in the CDR3. Germline assignment: CDR1 DFQATT and CDR2 SNEGSKA (reference sequence). V shed 1 base, J shed 6 bases, and the junction held 12 bases outside the gene matches. CDR3 bases: TGCAGTGCTAGAGGGACGCTTCGCGGGAGCCCCAATGAGCAGTTCTTC. Translated: CSARGTLRGSPNEQFF.

This clonotype was counted a few times. Here the CDR3 DNA reads TGTGCCAGCAGCGGACTGGGTACAGATACGCAGTATTTT. It yields the protein CASSGLGTDTQYF. The V and J genes are TRBV9 and TRBJ2-3; D not resolved. The CDR3 has 13 amino acids. The V end lost 3 bases, the J end lost 3 bases, and 8 bases lay between the germline ends. The V gene's germline CDR1 is SGDLS and CDR2 YYNGEE.

In nucleotides, the CDR3 is TGTGCCAGCAGCGTAGCCGGCGGGGGATCCTACAATGAGCAGTTCTTC. It codes for CASSVAGGGSYNEQFF. V is TRBV9 and J is TRBJ2-1; TRBD2 aligns across 7 bases. The CDR3 has 16 amino acids. The J segment lost 1 base and the V segment lost 0 bases, leaving 4 bases of the junction unmatched. The germline V gene encodes CDR1 SGDLS and CDR2 YYNGEE.

Ten or more counts support this clonotype. The chain carries TRBV20-1 and TRBJ2-7; 7 bases align to TRBD2. This CDR3 is built from 13 residues. Trimming took 5 bases from V and 2 from J; bases not matched to a gene: 6. Germline CDR1 is DFQATT and CDR2 is SNEGSKA (reference sequence). The CDR3 loop reads CSAQSGTTYEQYF. The CDR3 DNA reads TGCAGTGCTCAATCCGGGACTACCTACGAGCAGTACTTC.

As concerns this clonotype: A single base separates this from a much larger clone, so it may be a read error. This chain joins TRBV4-2 and TRBJ2-2; 8 nucleotides line up with TRBD1. After removal of 3 bases from V and 1 base from J, the junction contained 4 bases not matched to a gene. The CDR3 consists of 16 residues. Per germline, CDR1 LGHNA and CDR2 YNFKEQ. The CDR3 region has the DNA TGTGCCAGCAGCCAGGAAGGGACAGGGAACACCGGGGAGCTGTTTTTT. Encoded protein: CASSQEGTGNTGELFF.

The chain employs TRBV12-3 or TRBV12-4 and TRBJ2-3; D unclear. The CDR3 is 12 amino acids. The ends were cut back, 6 bases at V and 6 bases at J, with 10 bases in the middle. This chain's CDR3 is CASRLTADTQYF. For the CDR3, the DNA is TGTGCCAGCAGGCTTACGGCGGATACGCAGTATTTT.

This chain connects TRBV7-9 to TRBJ2-1; D is possibly TRBD1 or TRBD2 (6 bases each). Germline CDR1 reads SEHNR; CDR2 reads FQNEAQ (reference sequence). The CDR3 contains 16 residues. Trimming removed 10 bases at V and 0 bases at J, with 19 bases between. Written as DNA, the CDR3 is TGTGCCACCAGGAGGGGGACACCCCTCTCCTACAATGAGCAGTTCTTC. Protein product: CATRRGTPLSYNEQFF.

This clonotype has a handful of counts. The rearrangement uses TRBV14 and TRBJ2-1; a possible D gene is TRBD2 (6 bases). The CDR3 runs 16 residues. Trimming shortened V by 3 bases and J by 4 bases, and 16 bases separated the two germline ends. The germline CDR1 and CDR2 sequences are SGHDN and FVKESK. CDR3 sequence reads: CASSQLGGEIYNEQFF. The CDR3 DNA is TGTGCCAGCAGCCAGCTCGGGGGAGAGATTTACAATGAGCAGTTCTTC.

This clonotype was seen more than once but under ten times. The chain carries TRBV6-2 or TRBV6-3 and TRBJ2-2; 8 nucleotides line up with TRBD1. The CDR3 has 15 residues. CDR1 and CDR2 from the germline V gene are MNHEY and SVGEGT. Unmatched junction bases numbered 7, after V lost 6 bases and J lost 4 bases. The CDR3 region is CASRHTGGSTGELFF. In nucleotides, the CDR3 is TGTGCCAGCAGACATACAGGGGGAAGCACCGGGGAGCTGTTTTTT.

The rearrangement links TRBV12-3 or TRBV12-4 to TRBJ2-7, with TRBD1 matching 11 bases. The CDR3 is 15 amino acids. Trimming cost V 5 bases and J 2 bases; bases outside gene matches: 5. The CDR3 here is CASSTGTGGAYEQYF. CDR3 bases: TGTGCCAGCAGTACCGGGACAGGGGGAGCCTACGAGCAGTACTTC.

The chain employs TRBV7-2 and TRBJ1-1; D remains ambiguous. The CDR3 length is 14 residues. The V end was cut by 4 bases, the J end by 6 bases, with 15 bases between. Germline CDR1 reads SGHTA; CDR2 reads FQGNSA. CDR3 region: CASSSGVVTAEAFF. The CDR3, as DNA: TGTGCCAGCAGCTCAGGAGTGGTGACTGCTGAAGCTTTCTTT. Filled out from reference TRBV7-2 and TRBJ1-1, the complete variable domain reads GAGVSQSPSNKVTEKGKDVELRCDPISGHTALYWYRQSLGQGLEFLIYFQGNSAPDKSGLPSDRFSAERTGGSVSTLTIQRTQQEDSAVYLCASSSGVVTAEAFFGQGTRLTVV.

This clonotype was detected many times. V and J are TRBV5-1 and TRBJ1-4; D not resolved. The CDR3 sequence is 14 residues long. The ends were cut back, 3 bases at V and 0 bases at J, with 6 bases in the middle. From germline, CDR1 is SGHRS and CDR2 YFSETQ. The CDR3 region is CASSSTSTNEKLFF. CDR3 DNA sequence: TGCGCCAGCAGCTCTACTTCAACTAATGAAAAACTGTTTTTT.

The chain combines TRBV5-1 with TRBJ2-7, with D possibly being TRBD2 (5 bases). CDR3 length: 13 residues. V was trimmed by 4 bases and J by 3 bases, leaving 11 bases between them. CDR1 SGHRS and CDR2 YFSETQ come from the germline V gene. CDR3 amino acids: CASSTGSYYEQYF. CDR3 DNA sequence: TGCGCCAGCAGCACGGGGAGCTACTACGAGCAGTACTTC.

The genes are TRBV10-3 and TRBJ2-2; D is unclear. V lost 6 bases, J lost 0 bases, and 8 bases lay in between. This CDR3 is built from 14 residues. The germline CDR1 and CDR2 sequences are ENHRY and SYGVKD. The CDR3: CAISSTTNTGELFF. DNA for the CDR3: TGTGCCATCAGCAGCACAACGAACACCGGGGAGCTGTTTTTT.

In this sample, this clonotype turned up a few times. The chain has TRBV5-5 and TRBJ1-1, with D tentatively TRBD1 (5 bases). The CDR3 length is 14 residues. Germline lookup yields CDR1 SGHKS and CDR2 YYEKEE (reference sequence). DNA of the CDR3: TGTGCAGCCTCCCCCAGGGAAACGAACACTGAAGCTTTCTTT. Its translation: CAASPRETNTEAFF.

This clonotype was counted between two and nine times. The CDR3 DNA reads TGTGCCAGCAACCTGGACGGACTCACCGGGGAGCTGTTTTTT. Protein product: CASNLDGLTGELFF. V gene TRBV12-3 or TRBV12-4 combines with J gene TRBJ2-2; D is possibly TRBD2 (5 bases). The V gene lost 7 bases and the J gene lost 4 bases, with 13 bases spanning the gap. The CDR3 is 14 residues long.

V is TRBV4-1 and J is TRBJ2-1; TRBD2 aligns across 10 bases. Germline lookup yields CDR1 MGHRA and CDR2 YSYEKL. Trimming removed 4 bases from V and 5 bases from J; junction bases left unmatched: 8. This CDR3 contains 16 residues. CDR3 sequence: CASSRMSGRGDNEQFF. CDR3 nucleotide sequence: TGCGCCAGCAGCCGGATGAGCGGGAGGGGGGACAATGAGCAGTTCTTC.

There are a few counts of this clonotype. The CDR3 DNA sequence: TGTGCCAGCAGTTACCGGGACAGGATCACAGATACGCAGTATTTT. It is translated as CASSYRDRITDTQYF. The chain links TRBV6-2 or TRBV6-3 to TRBJ2-3; 8 nucleotides align to TRBD1. Trimming cost V 2 bases and J 2 bases; bases outside gene matches: 3. The CDR3 has 15 residues. Germline CDR1 reads MNHEY; CDR2 reads SVGEGT.

This clonotype was observed a few times. The rearrangement links TRBV5-6 to TRBJ1-2, with a tentative D call TRBD1 (5 bases). V lost 2 bases to trimming and J lost 5 bases, with 19 bases between them. CDR3 length: 16 amino acids. Germline V gives CDR1 SGHDT, CDR2 YYEEEE. CDR3 sequence: CASSFFLGTGSYGYTF. The CDR3 DNA follows: TGTGCCAGCAGCTTTTTCCTTGGGACGGGCAGTTATGGCTACACCTTC.

Only a few counts were recorded for this clonotype. The chain couples TRBV20-1 to TRBJ2-5; D remains ambiguous. Germline values: CDR1 DFQATT, CDR2 SNEGSKA (reference sequence). This CDR3 region has 14 residues. Trimming left V 4 bases short and J 3 bases short, with 15 bases between. This CDR3 reads CSAIPQSREETQYF. The CDR3 region has the DNA TGCAGTGCTATCCCTCAAAGTCGGGAAGAGACCCAGTACTTC.

V usage is TRBV12-3 or TRBV12-4 and J usage is TRBJ1-5; D is ambiguous. This CDR3 is 16 amino acids long. V dropped 6 bases and J dropped 0 bases, with 15 bases sitting between them. The CDR3 nucleotides read TGTGCCAGCAGCGGACGGACCCGATATAGCAATCAGCCCCAGCATTTT. Protein product: CASSGRTRYSNQPQHF.

This clonotype was seen a handful of times. This chain links TRBV27 with TRBJ2-1; D remains ambiguous. Germline-derived CDR1 and CDR2 are MNHEY and SMNVEV (reference sequence). V dropped 0 bases and J dropped 6 bases, with 9 bases sitting between them. This CDR3 is 14 amino acids long. The CDR3 bases are TGTGCCAGCAGTTTATCGCAAGTGGGCAATGAGCAGTTCTTC. This codes for CASSLSQVGNEQFF.